The next 26 T cell receptor beta chains were all read from a single sample in a study of OX40 agonist ivuxolimab in advanced cancers. Profiled with immunoSEQ multiplex PCR; TCRdb holds only in-frame clones, not every one. The table includes approximately 89,000 clones, more than 70% detected once. The sample in question was CD4+ or CD8+ T cells sorted from blood, obtained in a trial of the OX40 agonist ivuxolimab. The receptor set was obtained from an adult with an advanced solid tumor such as melanoma, head and neck, liver or kidney cancer.

The chain combines TRBV9 with TRBJ1-1; 8 nucleotides match TRBD1. The CDR3 is 14 residues long. The J segment lost 5 bases and the V segment lost 4 bases, leaving 7 bases of the junction unmatched. CDR1 SGDLS and CDR2 YYNGEE come from the germline V gene. The CDR3 DNA sequence: TGTGCCAGCAGCCCCCGACAGGGGATTACTGAAGCTTTCTTT. It encodes CASSPRQGITEAFF.

V gene TRBV7-9 combines with J gene TRBJ2-3; no definite D call. Trimming stripped 2 bases from V and 6 bases from J, with 15 bases between. This CDR3 region has 15 residues. The germline V gene has CDR1 SEHNR and CDR2 FQNEAQ (reference sequence). The CDR3 spells CASSLMRFGTDTQYF. The CDR3 DNA follows: TGTGCCAGCAGCTTAATGAGATTTGGTACGGATACGCAGTATTTT.

This clone is a singleton in its sample. The chain has TRBV6-1 and TRBJ1-1; D ambiguous. This CDR3 region has 12 residues. V lost 2 bases and J 8 bases, leaving 9 bases between the germline ends. CDR1 is MNHNS, CDR2 SASEGT, per germline. In nucleotides, the CDR3 is TGTGCCAGCAGTGAATTCTCCCCAGAAGCTTTCTTT. Amino acid sequence: CASSEFSPEAFF.

The J gene is TRBJ2-2, the V gene TRBV7-2; D unclear. With 4 bases removed from V and 7 bases from J, the gap between germline ends came to 7 bases. The CDR3 consists of 12 residues. Germline CDR1 reads SGHTA; CDR2 reads FQGNSA. The CDR3 DNA reads TGTGCCAGCAGCTATAAGGGCGGGGAGCTGTTTTTT. This sequence encodes CASSYKGGELFF.

The chain links TRBV6-1 to TRBJ1-2; 7 bases agree with TRBD1. Trimming at V came to 4 bases and at J to 8 bases, leaving 13 bases not matched to a gene. The CDR3 consists of 15 residues. Germline V CDR1 and CDR2: MNHNS, SASEGT. The CDR3 DNA is TGTGCCAGCAGTGGGCGGGACAGAGCTTTTGGAGGCTACACCTTC. It codes for CASSGRDRAFGGYTF.

The V and J genes are TRBV29-1 and TRBJ2-3, with D possibly being TRBD1 (6 bases). This CDR3 spans 13 amino acids. CDR1 SQVTM and CDR2 ANQGSEA come from the germline V gene. V dropped 7 bases and J dropped 2 bases, with 13 bases sitting between them. The CDR3 reads CSASGTYTDTQYF. CDR3 DNA: TGCAGCGCCTCAGGGACATACACAGATACGCAGTATTTT.

CDR3 residues: CASSLDYYEQYF. The CDR3 nucleotides read TGTGCCAGCAGCTTGGACTACTACGAGCAGTACTTC. The chain couples TRBV5-6 to TRBJ2-7; no clear D. Trimming removed 0 bases at V and 3 bases at J, with 4 bases between. Germline V gives CDR1 SGHDT, CDR2 YYEEEE. CDR3 length: 12 residues.

The rearrangement uses TRBV11-2 and TRBJ2-3; no firm D call. Germline-derived CDR1 and CDR2 are SGHAT and FQNNGV. CDR3 size: 11 residues. The V end was cut by 5 bases, the J end by 6 bases, with 6 bases between. The CDR3 protein is CASSPADTQYF. DNA of the CDR3: TGTGCCAGCAGCCCTGCGGATACGCAGTATTTT.

The CDR3 nucleotides are TGCGCCAGCAGTCCCGGACAGGGGGTCTTACGGACCGGGGAGCTGTTTTTT. Translated, it gives CASSPGQGVLRTGELFF. The V gene is TRBV23-1, the J gene TRBJ2-2; 10 bases line up with TRBD1. TRBV23-1 is an ORF for which the function is uncertain. CDR3 size: 17 residues. V was clipped by 4 bases and J by 5 bases; unmatched bases: 10.

This chain links TRBV11-1 with TRBJ1-2, with 7 nucleotides matching TRBD1. The CDR3 loop spans 15 amino acids. CDR1 and CDR2 (germline): SGHAT, FQDESV (reference sequence). With V trimmed by 5 bases and J by 5 bases, 11 bases remained unmatched. The CDR3 is CASSPRGQTSYGYTF. The CDR3 nucleotides read TGTGCCAGCAGCCCGAGGGGACAGACCTCATATGGCTACACCTTC.

This chain uses TRBV4-3 with TRBJ2-2; 13 nucleotides line up with TRBD2. The CDR3 is 17 amino acids. The J segment lost 4 bases and the V segment lost 2 bases, leaving 4 bases of the junction unmatched. Germline assignment: CDR1 LGHNA and CDR2 YSLEER. The CDR3 spells CASSQRGLAGVTGELFF. The DNA of the CDR3 is TGCGCCAGCAGCCAACGCGGACTAGCGGGGGTCACCGGGGAGCTGTTTTTT.

This chain uses TRBV15 with TRBJ2-2, with D hard to call. Looked up from germline, CDR1 is LNHNV and CDR2 is YYDKDF (reference sequence). The V and J ends lost 0 bases and 4 bases respectively, with 6 bases between them. The CDR3 contains 14 residues. This CDR3 is CATSRDLVTGELFF. The CDR3, as DNA: TGTGCCACCAGCAGAGATCTAGTCACCGGGGAGCTGTTTTTT.

This clone was seen a handful of times. V usage is TRBV11-3 and J usage is TRBJ1-6; D gene uncertain. Germline V gene sequence: CDR1 SGHNT, CDR2 YENEEA. Trimming stripped 0 bases from V and 6 bases from J, with 6 bases between. This CDR3 comprises 14 residues. The CDR3 DNA sequence: TGTGCCAGCAGCTTAGAGGGCGGTAATTCACCCCTCCACTTT. Its protein is CASSLEGGNSPLHF.

The chain is built from TRBV7-9 and TRBJ2-1, with D possibly TRBD2 on 7 matching bases. The V and J ends lost 2 bases and 8 bases respectively, with 16 bases between them. Germline V gives CDR1 SEHNR, CDR2 FQNEAQ (reference sequence). The CDR3 is made up of 15 amino acids. CDR3 sequence: CASSLRRGRGDEQFF. In DNA, the CDR3 is TGTGCCAGCAGCTTAAGGCGGGGGCGAGGAGATGAGCAGTTCTTC.

V gene TRBV6-5 combines with J gene TRBJ2-7; D might be TRBD1 (6 bases). This CDR3 has 15 residues. The V end was cut by 2 bases, the J end by 2 bases, with 13 bases between. Germline V gene sequence: CDR1 MNHEY, CDR2 SVGAGI. In DNA form, the CDR3 reads TGTGCCAGCAGTTACACGCTGGACAGAACCTACGAGCAGTACTTC. It translates to CASSYTLDRTYEQYF.

The J gene is TRBJ2-3, the V gene TRBV5-8, with D perhaps assigned TRBD1 or TRBD2 (6 bases each). Between the trimmed V and J ends, which lost 4 bases and 0 bases, there was a span of 15 bases. The CDR3 length is 16 residues. Germline lookup yields CDR1 SGHTS and CDR2 YDEGEE. The CDR3 loop reads CASSPAWGASTDTQYF. DNA of the CDR3: TGTGCCAGCAGCCCCGCTTGGGGGGCTAGCACAGATACGCAGTATTTT.

The chain carries TRBV5-1 and TRBJ1-6; maybe TRBD1 (6 bases). The V and J ends lost 5 bases and 7 bases respectively, with 19 bases between them. Germline V gene lookup returns CDR1 SGHRS and CDR2 YFSETQ. This CDR3 has 16 residues. This chain's CDR3 is CASSSGGHSRNSPLHF. DNA for the CDR3: TGCGCCAGCAGTTCGGGGGGGCACTCGAGGAATTCACCCCTCCACTTT.

This clone was detected only a few times. The chain joins TRBV5-8 to TRBJ1-1; D gene uncertain. Trimming removed 0 bases from V and 0 bases from J, with 6 bases in between. The germline CDR1 and CDR2 sequences are SGHTS and YDEGEE. CDR3 size: 14 residues. The CDR3 nucleotides read TGTGCCAGCAGCTTGGCTTACGTGAACACTGAAGCTTTCTTT. It specifies CASSLAYVNTEAFF.

CDR3 nucleotides: TGTGCCAGTAGTATAGGACCGGGACTGAGCAATCAGCCCCAGCATTTT. This sequence encodes CASSIGPGLSNQPQHF. The J gene is TRBJ1-5, the V gene TRBV19; possible D gene TRBD1, 5 bases. Germline values: CDR1 LNHDA, CDR2 SQIVND (reference sequence). V lost 1 base and J lost 1, with 11 bases in between. The CDR3 is 16 amino acids.

V gene TRBV5-1 combines with J gene TRBJ2-1, with 7 bases lining up with TRBD2. The germline CDR1 and CDR2 sequences are SGHRS and YFSETQ. The CDR3 loop spans 16 amino acids. Trimming at V came to 0 bases and at J to 7 bases, leaving 10 bases not matched to a gene. CDR3 sequence: CASSLDGRAGQNEQFF. In DNA form, the CDR3 reads TGCGCCAGCAGCTTGGACGGAAGAGCGGGGCAGAATGAGCAGTTCTTC.

This chain connects TRBV7-9 to TRBJ1-1, with 8 nucleotides matching TRBD1. The germline gives CDR1 SEHNR, CDR2 FQNEAQ (reference sequence). The trim removed 1 base at V and 9 bases at J, leaving 4 bases unmatched. The CDR3 length is 13 residues. The chain's CDR3 is CASSLEQGAKAFF. The CDR3 nucleotides read TGTGCCAGCAGCTTAGAGCAGGGGGCAAAAGCTTTCTTT.

The J gene is TRBJ2-1, the V gene TRBV9, with no clear D. V was trimmed by 1 base and J by 3 bases, leaving 8 bases between them. The CDR3 is 14 residues long. Germline CDR1 reads SGDLS; CDR2 reads YYNGEE. DNA for the CDR3: TGTGCCAGCAGCGTACGTATCGGCTACAATGAGCAGTTCTTC. Protein product: CASSVRIGYNEQFF.

This sequence joins TRBV7-2 and TRBJ1-2; D is unclear. This CDR3 is 14 amino acids long. V lost 2 bases, J lost 1 base, and 8 bases lay in between. Germline V gene lookup returns CDR1 SGHTA and CDR2 FQGNSA. The chain's CDR3 is CASSLYGVNYGYTF. DNA of the CDR3: TGTGCCAGCAGCTTATATGGGGTTAACTATGGCTACACCTTC.

The V and J genes are TRBV6-5 and TRBJ1-5; 9 nucleotides match TRBD1. Germline V gene data show CDR1 as MNHEY and CDR2 as SVGAGI. V trimming: 4 bases; J trimming: 6 bases; junction bases outside the gene matches: 10. The CDR3 is 16 amino acids. CDR3 amino acids: CASSSAGTGIVQPQHF. The CDR3 DNA is TGTGCCAGCAGTTCAGCCGGGACAGGGATAGTTCAGCCCCAGCATTTT.

The rearrangement joins TRBV4-1 to TRBJ2-3; the D gene could be TRBD1 or TRBD2 (5 bases each). Looked up from germline, CDR1 is MGHRA and CDR2 is YSYEKL. This CDR3 is built from 15 residues. The V gene lost 4 bases and the J gene lost 2 bases, with 13 bases spanning the gap. The CDR3 DNA follows: TGCGCCAGCAGCCCTTGGCTGGGGGACACAGATACGCAGTATTTT. It encodes CASSPWLGDTDTQYF.

The chain joins TRBV6-5 to TRBJ2-3; D call uncertain. V was shortened by 0 bases and J by 0 bases, with 10 bases between the two germline ends. CDR3 length: 16 amino acids. The germline V gene encodes CDR1 MNHEY and CDR2 SVGAGI. CDR3 amino acids: CASSYSFFGSTDTQYF. Here the CDR3 DNA reads TGTGCCAGCAGTTACTCTTTCTTTGGTAGCACAGATACGCAGTATTTT.